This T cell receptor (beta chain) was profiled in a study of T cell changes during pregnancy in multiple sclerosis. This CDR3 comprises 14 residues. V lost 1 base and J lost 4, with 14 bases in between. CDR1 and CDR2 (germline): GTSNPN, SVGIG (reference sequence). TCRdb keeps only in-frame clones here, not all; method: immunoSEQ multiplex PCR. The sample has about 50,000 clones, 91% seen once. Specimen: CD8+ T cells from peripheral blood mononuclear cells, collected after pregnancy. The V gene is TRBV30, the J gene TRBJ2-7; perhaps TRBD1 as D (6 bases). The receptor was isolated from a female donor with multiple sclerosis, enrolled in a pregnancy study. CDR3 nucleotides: TGTGCCTGGAGTGCGGGTCAGGGGTTATACGAGCAGTACTTC. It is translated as CAWSAGQGLYEQYF.